The rows below give T cell receptor beta chains drawn from one sample of a study of blood T cell repertoires in COVID-19. Data came from immunoSEQ multiplex PCR; TCRdb stores just in-frame clones and leaves some out. Of approximately 400,000 clones detected, 81% appear once; the ten largest clones hold about 1%. Material for sequencing was peripheral blood. All receptors derive from a human donor with acute or convalescent COVID-19. The donor label of this sample is uncertain. Both conserved end residues are part of each CDR3. The order of the fields is D gene, clone size, J gene, V gene, CDR3 protein, CDR3 DNA. The D gene is left open where the match is weak. Not all rows give a size; the values are once, few, many and, for expanded clones, a class.

d_call: NA; clone_size: NA; j_call: TRBJ1-6; v_call: TRBV3-1/TRBV3-2; cdr3_aa: CASSRGRQSNSPLHF; cdr3_nt: TGTGCCAGCAGCCGTGGAAGACAGAGCAATTCACCCCTCCACTTT
d_call: NA; clone_size: NA; j_call: TRBJ1-1; v_call: TRBV28; cdr3_aa: CASSLLDSEAFF; cdr3_nt: TGTGCCAGCAGTCTATTGGACAGTGAAGCTTTCTTT
d_call: NA; clone_size: NA; j_call: TRBJ2-7; v_call: TRBV27; cdr3_aa: CASSWTVRGYEQYF; cdr3_nt: TGTGCCAGCAGTTGGACAGTACGGGGCTACGAGCAGTACTTC
d_call: TRBD2; clone_size: NA; j_call: TRBJ2-1; v_call: TRBV5-1; cdr3_aa: CASKGLEASNEQFF; cdr3_nt: TGCGCCAGCAAGGGACTAGAAGCAAGCAATGAGCAGTTCTTC
d_call: NA; clone_size: many; j_call: TRBJ2-1; v_call: TRBV7-8; cdr3_aa: CASSGRGNEQFF; cdr3_nt: TGTGCCAGCAGCGGTCGAGGGAATGAGCAGTTCTTC
d_call: NA; clone_size: few; j_call: TRBJ2-1; v_call: TRBV24-1; cdr3_aa: CATSDLRNEQFF; cdr3_nt: TGTGCCACCAGTGATTTGCGTAATGAGCAGTTCTTC
d_call: TRBD1; clone_size: NA; j_call: TRBJ2-2; v_call: TRBV30; cdr3_aa: CAWSRIGTGQGVTGELFF; cdr3_nt: TGTGCCTGGAGTCGTATAGGCACGGGACAGGGGGTAACCGGGGAGCTGTTTTTT
d_call: TRBD2; clone_size: NA; j_call: TRBJ2-5; v_call: TRBV29-1; cdr3_aa: CSVQPGGWETQYF; cdr3_nt: TGCAGCGTTCAACCGGGGGGATGGGAGACCCAGTACTTC
d_call: TRBD1; clone_size: NA; j_call: TRBJ2-5; v_call: TRBV5-1; cdr3_aa: CASSVGTGGQETQYF; cdr3_nt: TGCGCCAGCAGCGTGGGGACAGGAGGACAAGAGACCCAGTACTTC
d_call: TRBD2; clone_size: NA; j_call: TRBJ2-1; v_call: TRBV5-1; cdr3_aa: CASSPGLAGTNEQFF; cdr3_nt: TGCGCCAGCAGCCCCGGACTAGCGGGGACTAATGAGCAGTTCTTC
d_call: NA; clone_size: once; j_call: TRBJ2-6; v_call: TRBV5-1; cdr3_aa: CASSLAGRSSGANVLTF; cdr3_nt: TGCGCCAGCAGCTTGGCCGGTCGGTCGTCCGGGGCCAACGTCCTGACTTTC
d_call: TRBD1; clone_size: NA; j_call: TRBJ2-7; v_call: TRBV5-1; cdr3_aa: CASSLAPGQLRDEQYF; cdr3_nt: TGCGCCAGCAGCTTGGCGCCGGGACAGCTACGCGACGAGCAGTACTTC
d_call: NA; clone_size: NA; j_call: TRBJ1-6; v_call: TRBV19; cdr3_aa: CASSIFRNSPLHF; cdr3_nt: TGTGCCAGTAGTATTTTCAGAAATTCACCCCTCCACTTT
d_call: NA; clone_size: few; j_call: TRBJ1-6; v_call: TRBV30; cdr3_aa: CAWSGQAHSPLHF; cdr3_nt: TGTGCCTGGAGTGGACAGGCCCATTCACCCCTCCACTTT